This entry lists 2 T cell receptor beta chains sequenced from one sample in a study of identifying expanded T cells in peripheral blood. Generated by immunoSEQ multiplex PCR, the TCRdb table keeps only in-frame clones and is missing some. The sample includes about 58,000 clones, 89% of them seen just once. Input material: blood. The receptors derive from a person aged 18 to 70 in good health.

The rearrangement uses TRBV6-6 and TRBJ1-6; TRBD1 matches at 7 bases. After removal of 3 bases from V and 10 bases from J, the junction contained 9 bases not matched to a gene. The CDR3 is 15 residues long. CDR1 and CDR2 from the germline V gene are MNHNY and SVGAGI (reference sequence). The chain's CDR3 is CASSYDRVRVSPLHF. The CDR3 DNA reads TGTGCCAGCAGTTATGACAGGGTTCGAGTATCACCCCTCCACTTT.

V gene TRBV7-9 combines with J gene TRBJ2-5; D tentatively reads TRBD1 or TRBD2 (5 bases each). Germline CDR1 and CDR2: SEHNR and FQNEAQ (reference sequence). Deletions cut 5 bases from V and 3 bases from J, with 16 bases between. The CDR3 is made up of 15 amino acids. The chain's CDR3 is CASSLRRGLEETQYF. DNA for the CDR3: TGTGCCAGCAGCCTACGCCGGGGCCTCGAAGAGACCCAGTACTTC.